Sequencing of this T cell receptor beta chain was carried out in a study of T cell repertoires in cytomegalovirus infection. Study-wide findings and caveats: Within the response measured ex vivo, HLA-C-restricted CMV-specific TCR beta clonotypes were dominant.

This CDR3 is built from 17 residues. CDR1 is SGHVS and CDR2 is FQNEAQ in the germline V gene. The ends were cut back, 5 bases at V and 5 bases at J, with 24 bases in the middle. This clonotype was counted at least ten times. Its antigen is as yet unknown. Via MiXCR, TCRdb re-called the reads, giving one row per CDR3 protein. The repertoire includes more than 140,000 distinct CDR3 sequences, about 6.5% of them detected once, and about a sixth sits in the top ten. The sample was PBMCs. The rearrangement links TRBV7-8 to TRBJ1-1; D perhaps matches TRBD1 (6 bases). This TCR came from a human donor in good health (CMV status not recorded). Some clones in this sample may be carry-over from other donors' samples. In DNA, the CDR3 is TGTGCCAGCAGCCCTAGGGACACTTTAGGATCAGGGACTGAAGCTTTCTTT. The encoded protein is CASSPRDTLGSGTEAFF.